These 4 T cell receptor beta chains originate from one sample sequenced in a study of technical replicates of blood from a few donors. Sequencing used immunoSEQ multiplex PCR; TCRdb keeps in-frame clones, though not all of them. This sample has tens of thousands of clones; just under 95% occur once, and the top ten carry 0.4% to 0.5%. The sequenced sample was T cells isolated from PBMCs. These TCRs come from a human donor in good health.

The chain carries TRBV4-3 and TRBJ2-3; TRBD2 agrees at 11 bases. The CDR3 has 16 residues. Germline V CDR1 and CDR2: LGHNA, YSLEER. V was pared by 0 bases and J by 4 bases, with 3 bases of the junction left unmatched. CDR3 protein: CASSQDLAGGPDTQYF. The CDR3 nucleotides are TGCGCCAGCAGCCAAGATTTAGCGGGAGGGCCAGATACGCAGTATTTT.

The V gene is TRBV13, the J gene TRBJ1-1, with 7 bases aligning to TRBD1. The germline CDR1 and CDR2 sequences are PRHDT and FYEKMQ (reference sequence). The CDR3 sequence is 13 residues long. With 5 bases clipped from V and 6 bases from J, the junction kept 6 bases outside the gene matches. The CDR3 spells CASSPRQGAEAFF. The CDR3 DNA reads TGTGCCAGCAGCCCTAGACAGGGCGCTGAAGCTTTCTTT.

This chain links TRBV2 with TRBJ1-1; D gene unclear. Trimming removed 3 bases from V and 1 base from J, with 9 bases in between. The CDR3 runs to 14 residues. Germline V gives CDR1 SNHLY, CDR2 FYNNEI. For the CDR3, the DNA is TGTGCCAGCAGTGAGGCCTTCCGGAACACTGAAGCTTTCTTT. Its translation: CASSEAFRNTEAFF. Supplemented by reference TRBV2 and TRBJ1-1, the full variable domain reads EPEVTQTPSHQVTQMGQEVILRCVPISNHLYFYWYRQILGQKVEFLVSFYNNEISEKSEIFDDQFSVERPDGSNFTLKIRSTKLEDSAMYFCASSEAFRNTEAFFGQGTRLTVV.

The chain joins TRBV15 to TRBJ1-5; 9 bases match TRBD1. The CDR3 totals 15 residues. Germline V gene lookup returns CDR1 LNHNV and CDR2 YYDKDF (reference sequence). V gave up 2 bases and J gave up 4 bases; unmatched junction bases: 3. The CDR3 nucleotides are TGTGCCACCAGCAGATCCGGGACAGGGAATCAGCCCCAGCATTTT. This encodes CATSRSGTGNQPQHF.